The 9 T cell receptor beta chains presented below share a single source sample, sequenced in a study of blood T cell repertoires in COVID-19. Repertoires were generated with immunoSEQ multiplex PCR, while TCRdb's copy carries only in-frame clones and drops some. The data contain approximately 320,000 clones, roughly 90% of them seen just once; the ten biggest clones take up 2% to 3%. The sample was PBMCs or T cells enriched from blood (not recorded which). These receptors were taken from a man between 60 and 70 years old who had recovered from COVID-19.

This rearrangement joins TRBV5-1 to TRBJ2-5; 7 nucleotides agree with TRBD1. V shed 0 bases and J 5 bases; nucleotides not matched to a gene: 4. The CDR3 is 14 residues long. Germline assignment: CDR1 SGHRS and CDR2 YFSETQ. CDR3 DNA: TGCGCCAGCAGCTTGGCCCCGGACAGGGAGACCCAGTACTTC. Its translation is CASSLAPDRETQYF.

V usage is TRBV18 and J usage is TRBJ1-5, with TRBD1 matching 7 bases. J lost 5 bases, V lost 0 bases, and 7 bases had no gene match. The length of the CDR3 is 16 residues. Germline-derived CDR1 and CDR2 are KGHSH and LQKENI. This CDR3 reads CASSPPHGQEDQPQHF. The CDR3, as DNA: TGTGCCAGCTCACCACCGCATGGACAGGAGGATCAGCCCCAGCATTTT.

The chain is built from TRBV18 and TRBJ1-6; D might be TRBD1 (5 bases). CDR3 length: 14 amino acids. V lost 0 bases and J 9 bases, leaving 9 bases between the germline ends. Germline CDR1 and CDR2: KGHSH and LQKENI. The CDR3 DNA sequence: TGTGCCAGCTCACCACCGGGGGGGGGTTCACCCCTCCACTTT. It codes for CASSPPGGGSPLHF. Full variable domain (missing parts from reference TRBV18 and TRBJ1-6): NAGVMQNPRHLVRRRGQEARLRCSPMKGHSHVYWYRQLPEEGLKFMVYLQKENIIDESGMPKERFSAEFPKEGPSILRIQQVVRGDSAAYFCASSPPGGGSPLHFGNGTRLTVT.

This rearrangement joins TRBV7-8 to TRBJ1-5, with 7 positions matching TRBD1. This CDR3 is 15 amino acids long. The V and J ends lost 4 bases and 3 bases, in that order; junction bases with no gene match: 6. Germline V CDR1 and CDR2: SGHVS, FQNEAQ. CDR3 nucleotides: TGTGCCAGCAGCTCAGACAGGGCCCCCAATCAGCCCCAGCATTTT. It specifies CASSSDRAPNQPQHF.

The chain has TRBV7-3 and TRBJ1-2; TRBD1 is a possible D gene (5 bases). V was shortened by 2 bases and J by 3 bases, with 10 bases between the two germline ends. In germline, CDR1 is SGHTA, CDR2 FQGTGA. The CDR3 has 14 residues. CDR3 amino acids: CASSLQGSDYGYTF. CDR3 bases: TGTGCCAGCAGCTTACAGGGATCCGACTATGGCTACACCTTC.

This chain connects TRBV7-3 to TRBJ2-1; the match to TRBD2 covers 7 bases. The CDR3 spans 16 residues. CDR1 is SGHTA and CDR2 is FQGTGA in the germline V gene. V was pared by 3 bases and J by 0 bases, with 5 bases of the junction left unmatched. The chain's CDR3 is CASSFTSAGSYNEQFF. The CDR3 nucleotides are TGTGCCAGCAGCTTTACTAGCGCGGGCTCCTACAATGAGCAGTTCTTC.

The V call is TRBV6-5, the J call TRBJ1-2, with 9 bases matching TRBD1. The CDR3 runs to 14 residues. Germline V gene sequence: CDR1 MNHEY, CDR2 SVGAGI. The V and J ends lost 6 bases and 4 bases, in that order; junction bases with no gene match: 6. CDR3 nucleotide sequence: TGTGCCAGCAGAAGGGACAGGGAGGCCTATGGCTACACCTTC. Translation: CASRRDREAYGYTF.

V and J are TRBV14 and TRBJ1-1; D not certain. There are 15 residues in the CDR3. Germline CDR1 is SGHDN and CDR2 is FVKESK. V lost 0 bases and J lost 4, with 12 bases in between. In DNA, the CDR3 is TGTGCCAGCAGCCAAGACTTAGGAAGGAGCACTGAAGCTTTCTTT. This translates into CASSQDLGRSTEAFF.

This chain connects TRBV5-4 to TRBJ1-1; 10 bases map to TRBD1. V shed 5 bases and J 1 base; nucleotides not matched to a gene: 2. CDR1 is SGHNT and CDR2 is YYREEE in the germline V gene (reference sequence). The CDR3 runs to 14 residues. This CDR3 is CASRGQGPNTEAFF. In DNA form, the CDR3 reads TGTGCCAGCAGGGGACAGGGGCCGAACACTGAAGCTTTCTTT.